The next 18 T cell receptor beta chains were all read from a single sample in a study of T cell responses to AZD1222 COVID-19 vaccine. Sequenced by immunoSEQ multiplex PCR; TCRdb stores in-frame clones only, minus some. The sample gives 95,000 or so clones, around 92% of which show up once; less than 3.5% is in the top ten. This specimen consisted of peripheral blood, obtained on day 0 of MenACWY control vaccination. All receptors come from an adult in good health.

The V and J genes are TRBV4-2 and TRBJ2-2; D not resolved. The germline gives CDR1 LGHNA, CDR2 YNFKEQ. Between the trimmed V and J ends, which lost 0 bases and 7 bases, there was a span of 21 bases. CDR3 length: 18 residues. The CDR3 nucleotides read TGTGCCAGCAGCCAAGATTTATTGACCGGCGTATATAGCGGGGAGCTGTTTTTT. The encoded protein is CASSQDLLTGVYSGELFF.

The rearrangement links TRBV11-3 to TRBJ1-1; D not resolved. This CDR3 is 11 amino acids long. Germline loops: CDR1 SGHNT, CDR2 YENEEA. Trimming cost V 5 bases and J 6 bases, with 7 bases left between them. CDR3 protein: CASSRLAEAFF. DNA of the CDR3: TGTGCCAGCAGCCGCCTCGCTGAAGCTTTCTTT.

The rearrangement links TRBV11-2 to TRBJ2-7; 11 nucleotides line up with TRBD2. The junction had 7 bases not matched to a gene; V was cut back by 5 bases and J by 4 bases. CDR1 and CDR2 from the germline V gene are SGHAT and FQNNGV. There are 15 residues in the CDR3. The CDR3 region is CASSDTSGGSYEQYF. The CDR3 DNA reads as TGTGCCAGCAGCGATACTAGCGGGGGTTCTTACGAGCAGTACTTC. The variable domain in full, completed from reference TRBV11-2 and TRBJ2-7, reads EAGVAQSPRYKIIEKRQSVAFWCNPISGHATLYWYQQILGQGPKLLIQFQNNGVVDDSQLPKDRFSAERLKGVDSTLKIQPAKLEDSAVYLCASSDTSGGSYEQYFGPGTRLTVT.

The chain uses TRBV30 and TRBJ1-2; TRBD1 might be the D (5 bases). The germline gives CDR1 GTSNPN, CDR2 SVGIG (reference sequence). The CDR3 spans 14 residues. The ends were cut back, 3 bases at V and 3 bases at J, with 14 bases in the middle. The DNA for the CDR3 is TGTGCCTGGAGGGCCACGGGGGGAGACTATGGCTACACCTTC. This encodes CAWRATGGDYGYTF.

The J gene is TRBJ2-1, the V gene TRBV3-1 (or the pseudogene TRBV3-2); D is unclear. CDR3 size: 12 residues. Trimming took 4 bases from V and 5 from J, leaving 6 bases between them. Germline V gives CDR1 LGHDT, CDR2 YNNKEL (reference sequence). This CDR3 is CASSPNHNEQFF. The DNA for the CDR3 is TGTGCCAGCAGCCCTAACCACAATGAGCAGTTCTTC.

This rearrangement joins TRBV5-1 to TRBJ2-7; D could derive from TRBD1 or TRBD2 (6 bases each). V gave up 5 bases and J gave up 1 base, with 13 bases separating them. This CDR3 contains 14 residues. Germline CDR1 reads SGHRS; CDR2 reads YFSETQ. CDR3 nucleotides: TGCGCCAGCAGTCCGGGGGCCGGTTCCTACGAGCAGTACTTC. Its translation is CASSPGAGSYEQYF. Complete variable domain (other parts from reference TRBV5-1 and TRBJ2-7): KAGVTQTPRYLIKTRGQQVTLSCSPISGHRSVSWYQQTPGQGLQFLFEYFSETQRNKGNFPGRFSGRQFSNSRSEMNVSTLELGDSALYLCASSPGAGSYEQYFGPGTRLTVT.

This sequence joins TRBV11-3 and TRBJ1-4; D may be TRBD1 (5 bases). There are 16 residues in the CDR3. Trimming removed 2 bases at V and 6 bases at J, with 16 bases between. Germline V lookup: CDR1 SGHNT, CDR2 YENEEA. The CDR3 spells CASSLINRKVDEKLFF. The CDR3, as DNA: TGTGCCAGCAGCTTAATAAACAGGAAGGTAGATGAAAAACTGTTTTTT.

The chain employs TRBV28 and TRBJ1-2; D remains ambiguous. Germline V lookup: CDR1 MDHEN, CDR2 SYDVKM. Trimming removed 5 bases at V and 8 bases at J, with 9 bases between. CDR3 length: 11 amino acids. CDR3 nucleotide sequence: TGTGCCAGCAGTCCCCGGGTCGGCTACACCTTC. Its translation is CASSPRVGYTF.

The chain couples TRBV5-4 to TRBJ1-1; 7 bases line up with TRBD1. Germline CDR1 SGHNT, CDR2 YYREEE (reference sequence). V trimming: 4 bases; J trimming: 0 bases; junction bases outside the gene matches: 9. This CDR3 contains 16 residues. The CDR3 region is CASSPGTAVMNTEAFF. CDR3 DNA sequence: TGTGCCAGCAGCCCGGGGACAGCTGTCATGAACACTGAAGCTTTCTTT.

The gene calls are TRBV30 and TRBJ1-5; D gene ambiguous. Germline CDR1 is GTSNPN and CDR2 is SVGIG (reference sequence). This CDR3 contains 13 residues. The germline V and J ends were trimmed by 0 bases and 3 bases, with 6 bases remaining between them. The CDR3 loop is CAWSVRNNQPQHF. CDR3 sequence (DNA): TGTGCCTGGAGTGTACGTAACAATCAGCCCCAGCATTTT.

This chain links TRBV7-8 with TRBJ1-1, with D uncertain. This CDR3 comprises 15 residues. V lost 2 bases, J lost 2 bases, and 12 bases lay in between. Germline CDR1 reads SGHVS; CDR2 reads FQNEAQ. For the CDR3, the DNA is TGTGCCAGCAGCTTATTGGCCAGGAGAAACACTGAAGCTTTCTTT. This translates into CASSLLARRNTEAFF. The full variable domain, in which reference TRBV7-8 and TRBJ1-1 provide the parts outside the CDR3, is GAGVSQSPRYKVAKRGQDVALRCDPISGHVSLFWYQQALGQGPEFLTYFQNEAQLDKSGLPSDRFFAERPEGSVSTLKIQRTQQEDSAVYLCASSLLARRNTEAFFGQGTRLTVV.

This rearrangement joins TRBV28 to TRBJ1-1, with a possible D match to TRBD1 (6 bases). Trimming took off 5 bases at V and 0 bases at J, with 16 bases between the two ends. From germline, CDR1 is MDHEN and CDR2 SYDVKM. There are 16 residues in the CDR3. CDR3 DNA: TGTGCCAGCAGTCTAGGGTCCGGGGGCATGAACACTGAAGCTTTCTTT. Translation: CASSLGSGGMNTEAFF.

The chain carries TRBV4-2 and TRBJ2-6; D might be TRBD1 (5 bases). Trimming took 4 bases from V and 4 from J, leaving 11 bases between them. Per the germline V gene, CDR1 is LGHNA and CDR2 is YNFKEQ. This CDR3 spans 15 amino acids. In nucleotides, the CDR3 is TGTGCCAGCAGCCCCCAGGGTTCGGGGGCCAACGTCCTGACTTTC. Amino acids: CASSPQGSGANVLTF.

This chain connects TRBV4-1 to TRBJ1-4; D ambiguous. This CDR3 has 15 residues. The ends were cut back, 2 bases at V and 4 bases at J, with 11 bases in the middle. CDR1 MGHRA and CDR2 YSYEKL come from the germline V gene. The CDR3 region has the DNA TGCGCCAGCAGCCAACTCCCTGGGAATAATGAAAAACTGTTTTTT. It is translated as CASSQLPGNNEKLFF.

V and J are TRBV27 and TRBJ1-5; D perhaps matches TRBD1 (5 bases). The CDR3 totals 15 residues. V was pared by 7 bases and J by 2 bases, with 15 bases between. In germline, CDR1 is MNHEY, CDR2 SMNVEV (reference sequence). The CDR3 is CASTGGEEGNQPQHF. CDR3 nucleotide sequence: TGTGCCAGCACTGGGGGGGAGGAAGGCAATCAGCCCCAGCATTTT.

V and J are TRBV27 and TRBJ2-5; 13 bases fit TRBD2. The CDR3 contains 16 residues. From germline, CDR1 is MNHEY and CDR2 SMNVEV (reference sequence). Losses at the gene ends were 4 bases for V and 5 bases for J; bases not matched to a gene: 7. The CDR3 DNA is TGTGCCAGCAGTTCAACTAGCGGGGGGGCCTCGGAGACCCAGTACTTC. It translates to CASSSTSGGASETQYF.

The chain carries TRBV13 and TRBJ2-1; 11 positions agree with TRBD2. The CDR3 has 15 amino acids. The germline CDR1 and CDR2 sequences are PRHDT and FYEKMQ (reference sequence). The junction had 2 bases not matched to a gene; V was cut back by 3 bases and J by 4 bases. CDR3 protein: CASSFGTSGYNEQFF. CDR3 DNA: TGTGCCAGCAGCTTCGGGACTAGCGGTTACAATGAGCAGTTCTTC.

The chain employs TRBV3-1 (or the pseudogene TRBV3-2) and TRBJ1-1; 7 nucleotides align to TRBD1. The CDR3 sequence is 15 residues long. J gave up 1 base and V 0 bases, and 2 bases lay outside the gene matches. Germline assignment: CDR1 LGHDT and CDR2 YNNKEL (reference sequence). CDR3 coding DNA: TGTGCCAGCAGCCAAGACCGACAGGGGAACACTGAAGCTTTCTTT. Protein: CASSQDRQGNTEAFF.